This entry describes one T cell receptor (beta chain). This clonotype has at least ten counts. Its antigen is still unknown. Per-base quality was not reported, and no clone a single base away is much larger than it. Inclusive of the bounding cysteine and phenylalanine, the CDR3 is 15 residues long. Only the CDR3 DNA stays, 45 bases, in frame from base 1. V and J lose 5 bases and 1 base, and a span of 14 bases separates them. Taken from the germline V gene (reference sequence), the CDR1 and CDR2 loops are LNHDA and SQIVND. This sample is drawn from a study of regulatory T cells in long-lasting Graves disease (dated by TCRdb to the early 2020s). For the study in its entirety: Patients with newly diagnosed Graves' disease had been on antithyroid drugs for under 3 months. The study took place in China and was registered as a clinical trial. A total of around 35 samples underwent TCR sequencing: around 13 from persistent and around 20 from newly diagnosed Graves' disease patients. This study used TCR sequencing and RNA sequencing of peripheral blood to compare persistent Graves' disease patients against newly diagnosed Graves' disease patients. General study outcomes and caveats: Lower TCR Shannon entropy and fewer highly expanded clones were observed in persistent Graves' disease patients than in newly diagnosed patients, which suggested clonal expansion. A larger number of public clonotypes was shared among persistent patients (about 2,700) than among newly diagnosed patients (over 850). TRBV28, TRBJ1-2 and TRBJ2-5 were preferentially used in persistent disease, while TRBV20-1 and TRBJ2-1 were favored in newly diagnosed disease. Peripheral blood alone was examined, since thyroid tissue, which constituted the primary lesion, could not be accessed. The small sample size was acknowledged by the authors as a limitation that may reduce accuracy. Only the TCR beta chain was sequenced and analyzed.

Preparation of the library involved multiplex PCR. The data were produced on an Illumina HiSeq 4000. iRepertoire HTBI primers and Arm-PCR amplification of CDR3 regions were used to construct TCR beta libraries. Before sequencing, the PCR products underwent gel purification. The study's processing was this. Gene usage analysis of CDR3 amino acid clonotypes used the approximately 62 TRBV and 14 to 15 TRBJ segments found across samples. COPE and FqMerger were used to merge filtered high-quality paired reads into contigs. BLAST was used to align contigs to IMGT TRBV, TRBD and TRBJ reference genes, with CDR3 defined following IMGT. Any clonotype with a frequency above 0.1% was counted as a highly expanded clone. Shannon entropy was used to measure repertoire diversity, and the Gini coefficient was used to measure V-J evenness. A clonotype found in more than one individual was treated as public. In-frame beta chains were kept once TCRdb had trimmed the public reads at Q25 with fastp and called clones with MiXCR. CDR3 protein sequences are deduplicated, and each keeps its most common genes and DNA. The V and J calls come from TCRdb's annotation, not from the publication. Recorded for this sample are approximately 350,000 distinct CDR3 sequences; approximately 12% of them occurred a single time. The top ten hold under 20% of the sample.

The time point tag for this specimen amounts to: newly diagnosed GD, antithyroid drugs for less than 3 months. RNA was extracted from PBMCs in TRIzol for both TCR sequencing and RNA sequencing. The diagnosis of Graves' disease was made according to American Thyroid Association guidelines. The patients came from an endocrinology department in Xi'an, China. From each patient, around 8.3 milliliters of peripheral blood was collected into an EDTA anticoagulant tube. PBMCs were isolated by Ficoll Paque Plus density gradient separation without further T cell sorting. RNA quality was checked with an Agilent 2100 Bioanalyzer and agarose gel, and concentration with a NanoDrop 2000. The data were also submitted as part of a second study, on T cells in Graves' hyperthyroidism and ophthalmopathy. The second paper states: Graves' hyperthyroidism was defined as stable when no progression to ophthalmopathy occurred over 18 months of follow-up. Hyperthyroidism patients were newly diagnosed, with disease duration under 2 months, and aged 18 to 65 years. The study excluded patients with uncontrolled infections, other autoimmune diseases, pregnancy or lactation. Diagnoses were based on clinical symptoms, serum thyroxine and TRAb, thyroid ultrasound and orbital computed tomography. A first-round RT-PCR of the TCR CDR3 used the HTBI primer set with the Qiagen OneStep RT-PCR kit. Most expanded thyroid clonotypes (frequency above 0.001) were also found in blood, which suggests that blood repertoires may mirror thyroid immune responses. A model built on a 13 V-J signature distinguished ophthalmopathy from stable hyperthyroidism, reaching approximately 89% sensitivity and around 81% specificity in cross-validation and 80%/75% in testing. In validation, the model predicted progression to ophthalmopathy with approximately 69% sensitivity and roughly 72% specificity, a median of about six months before onset. To identify TCR V-J signatures that set the groups apart, the researchers used a discovery cohort of about a hundred patients, made up of roughly 40 with Graves' ophthalmopathy and 57 with stable Graves' hyperthyroidism. Prospective prediction of ophthalmopathy was tested in an independent validation cohort consisting of fewer than 20 hyperthyroidism patients and 17 patients who later progressed to ophthalmopathy. The roughly 91 discovery patients were randomly divided into training and test sets at a 7:3 ratio. The study also compared thyroid tissue and blood T-cell repertoires from roughly 6 Graves' hyperthyroidism patients. After blood sampling, hyperthyroidism patients were treated with methimazole at a starting dose of 30 mg daily, and ophthalmopathy patients were treated with high-dose intravenous methylprednisolone. A second multiplex PCR round built the libraries, followed by size selection and purification. Libraries were sequenced paired-end with 100 bp reads on an Illumina HiSeq2000. SOAPnuke was used to process the raw data, throwing out any read that contained adapters or uncalled bases, had a mean Phred below 15, or lacked an exact constant-primer or identifier match. COPE v1.2.5 was used to merge the high-quality paired reads, and each unique nucleotide sequence was defined as a clonotype. Clonotypes were aligned to IMGT TRBV, TRBD and TRBJ reference segments using MiTCR v1.1. The analysis was restricted to V-J combinations with a frequency above 0.0001, which together covered about 99% of the repertoires. The TCS score was defined as F50 (clonal expansion) divided by E x V (chaos), with BLOSUM62-based TCRdist calculated between CDR3 peptides within each V-J. Welch's t-statistics and random forest reduced roughly 540 V-J features to roughly 13, which were used in a naive Bayes classifier (R e1071). Sample size was not statistically predetermined, and investigators were not blinded to group allocation. TCR Vbeta CDR3 sequencing of approximately 140 peripheral blood samples (roughly 43 ophthalmopathy, about 80 hyperthyroidism and roughly 17 progressor patients) is reported in the paper.

Here the sequenced sample was peripheral blood mononuclear cells (PBMCs), taken at new diagnosis, from a patient treated with antithyroid drugs. Rearrangement joined TRBV19 to TRBJ1-1; too little of a D gene remains to name it. The sequence was collected from a woman under 30 with Graves disease. Donor details come from another sample of the same person, matched by shared clones. The nucleotide sequence reads as follows: TGTGCCAGTAGTCTCGTAGGGCCGAGGAACACTGAAGCTTTCTTT. Its translation reads: CASSLVGPRNTEAFF. Reference TRBV19 and TRBJ1-1 genes cover what lies past the CDR3, so the full variable domain is DGGITQSPKYLFRKEGQNVTLSCEQNLNHDAMYWYRQDPGQGLRLIYYSQIVNDFQKGDIAEGYSVSREKKESFPLTVTSAQKNPTAFYLCASSLVGPRNTEAFFGQGTRLTVV.